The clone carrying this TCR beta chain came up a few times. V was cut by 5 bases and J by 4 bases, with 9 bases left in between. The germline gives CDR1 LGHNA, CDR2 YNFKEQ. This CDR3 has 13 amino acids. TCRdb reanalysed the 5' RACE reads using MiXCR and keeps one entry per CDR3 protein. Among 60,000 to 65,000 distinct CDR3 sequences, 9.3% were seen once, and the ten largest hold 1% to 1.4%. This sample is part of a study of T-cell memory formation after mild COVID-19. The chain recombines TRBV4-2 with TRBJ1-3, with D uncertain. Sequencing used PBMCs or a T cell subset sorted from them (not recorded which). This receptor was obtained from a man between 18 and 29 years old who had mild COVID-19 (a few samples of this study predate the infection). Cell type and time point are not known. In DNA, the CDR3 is TGTGCCAGCAGCGAAAACTCAGGAAACACCATATATTTT. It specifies CASSENSGNTIYF.